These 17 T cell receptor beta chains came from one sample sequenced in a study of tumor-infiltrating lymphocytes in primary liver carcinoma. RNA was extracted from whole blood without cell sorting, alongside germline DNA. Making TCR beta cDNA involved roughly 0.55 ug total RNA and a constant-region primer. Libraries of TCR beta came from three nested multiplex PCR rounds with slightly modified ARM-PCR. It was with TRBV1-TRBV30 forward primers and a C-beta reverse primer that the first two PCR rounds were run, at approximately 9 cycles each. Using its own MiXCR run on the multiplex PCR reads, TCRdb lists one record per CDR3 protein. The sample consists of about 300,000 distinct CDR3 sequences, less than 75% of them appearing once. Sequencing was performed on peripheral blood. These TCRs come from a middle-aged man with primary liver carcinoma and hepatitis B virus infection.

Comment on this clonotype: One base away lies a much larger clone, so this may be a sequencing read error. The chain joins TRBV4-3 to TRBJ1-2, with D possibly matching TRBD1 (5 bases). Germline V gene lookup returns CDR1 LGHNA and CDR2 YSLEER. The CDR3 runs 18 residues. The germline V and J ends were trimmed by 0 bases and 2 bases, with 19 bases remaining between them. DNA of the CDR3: TGCGCCAGCAGCCAAGATCGTCTGGTGAGCAGGGACAACTATGGCTACACCTTC. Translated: CASSQDRLVSRDNYGYTF.

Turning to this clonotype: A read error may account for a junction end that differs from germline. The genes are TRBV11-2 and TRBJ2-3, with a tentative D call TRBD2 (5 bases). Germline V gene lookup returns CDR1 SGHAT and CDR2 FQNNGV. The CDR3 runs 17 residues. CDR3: CASTIRRQKESTVTQYF. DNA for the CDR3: TGTGCCAGCACCATCCGGAGGCAAAAGGAGAGCACAGTTACGCAGTATTTT.

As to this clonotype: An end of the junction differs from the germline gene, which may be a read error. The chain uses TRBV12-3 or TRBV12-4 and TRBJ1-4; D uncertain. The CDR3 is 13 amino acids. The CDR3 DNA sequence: TGTGCCAGCGGTTTAGCAGGTACCGAAAAACTGTTTTTT. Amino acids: CASGLAGTEKLFF.

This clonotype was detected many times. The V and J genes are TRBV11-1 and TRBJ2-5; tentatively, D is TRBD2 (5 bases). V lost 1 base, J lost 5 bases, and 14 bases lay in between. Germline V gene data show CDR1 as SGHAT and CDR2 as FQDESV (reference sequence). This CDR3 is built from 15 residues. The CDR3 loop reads CASSLVSGNGETQYF. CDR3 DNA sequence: TGTGCCAGCAGCTTAGTTTCGGGAAATGGGGAGACCCAGTACTTC.

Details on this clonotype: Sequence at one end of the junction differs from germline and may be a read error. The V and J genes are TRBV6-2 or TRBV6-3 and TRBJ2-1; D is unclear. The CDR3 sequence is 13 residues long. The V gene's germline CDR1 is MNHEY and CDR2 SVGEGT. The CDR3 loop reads CASRLSSYSEQFF. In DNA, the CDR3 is TGTGCCAGCAGATTAAGCTCTTACAGTGAGCAGTTCTTC.

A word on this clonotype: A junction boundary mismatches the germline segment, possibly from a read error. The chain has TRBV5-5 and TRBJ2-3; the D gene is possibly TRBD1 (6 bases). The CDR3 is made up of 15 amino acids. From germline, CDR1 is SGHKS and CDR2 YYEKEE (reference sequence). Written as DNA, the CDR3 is TGTGCCTGCAGGAGTTACAGGGAAGGCACAGATACGCAGTATTTT. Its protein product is CACRSYREGTDTQYF.

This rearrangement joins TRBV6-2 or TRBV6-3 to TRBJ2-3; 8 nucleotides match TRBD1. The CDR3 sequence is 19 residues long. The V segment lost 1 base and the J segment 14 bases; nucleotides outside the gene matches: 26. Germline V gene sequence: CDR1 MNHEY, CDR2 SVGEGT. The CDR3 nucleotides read TGTGCCAGCAGTTACTTAAGGGACAGGACGTGGTCGGGATCGATTTTTCTGTATTTT. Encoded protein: CASSYLRDRTWSGSIFLYF.

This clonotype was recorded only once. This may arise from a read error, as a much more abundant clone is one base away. The DNA of the CDR3 is TGTGCCAGCGGGGGGGGGGAAGGGAATTCACACCTCCACTTT. Its protein product is CASGGGEGNSHLHF. J is TRBJ1-6 and V is TRBV6-5, with D possibly TRBD1 on 5 matching bases. The germline CDR1 and CDR2 sequences are MNHEY and SVGAGI. The CDR3 runs 14 residues.

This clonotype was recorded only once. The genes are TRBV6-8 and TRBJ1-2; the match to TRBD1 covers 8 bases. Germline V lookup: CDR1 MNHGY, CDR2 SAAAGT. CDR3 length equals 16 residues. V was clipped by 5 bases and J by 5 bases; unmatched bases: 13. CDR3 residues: CASSPNPTGEPYGYTF. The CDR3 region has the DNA TGTGCCAGCAGTCCGAACCCGACAGGGGAGCCTTATGGCTACACCTTC.

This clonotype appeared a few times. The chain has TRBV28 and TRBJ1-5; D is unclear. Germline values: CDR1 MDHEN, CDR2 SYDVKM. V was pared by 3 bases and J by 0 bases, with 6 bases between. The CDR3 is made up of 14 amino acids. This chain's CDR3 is CASSLTVSNQPQHF. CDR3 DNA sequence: TGTGCCAGCAGTTTGACGGTTAGCAATCAGCCCCAGCATTTT. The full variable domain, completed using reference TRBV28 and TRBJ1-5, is DVKVTQSSRYLVKRTGEKVFLECVQDMDHENMFWYRQDPGLGLRLIYFSYDVKMKEKGDIPEGYSVSREKKERFSLILESASTNQTSMYLCASSLTVSNQPQHFGDGTRLSIL.

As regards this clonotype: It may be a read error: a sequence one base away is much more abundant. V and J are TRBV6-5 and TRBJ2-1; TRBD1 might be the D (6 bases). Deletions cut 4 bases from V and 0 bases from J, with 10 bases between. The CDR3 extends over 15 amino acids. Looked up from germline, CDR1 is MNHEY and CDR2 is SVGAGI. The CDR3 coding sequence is TGTGCCAGCAGTTTCATAGGGGGCTCCTACAATGAGCAGTTCTTC. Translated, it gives CASSFIGGSYNEQFF.

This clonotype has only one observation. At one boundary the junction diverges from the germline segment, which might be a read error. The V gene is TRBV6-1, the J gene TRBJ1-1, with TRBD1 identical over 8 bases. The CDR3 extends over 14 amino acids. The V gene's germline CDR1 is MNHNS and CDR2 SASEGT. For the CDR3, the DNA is TGTGCCAGCACCCCACAGGGGGTGAACACTGAAACTTTCTTT. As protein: CASTPQGVNTETFF.

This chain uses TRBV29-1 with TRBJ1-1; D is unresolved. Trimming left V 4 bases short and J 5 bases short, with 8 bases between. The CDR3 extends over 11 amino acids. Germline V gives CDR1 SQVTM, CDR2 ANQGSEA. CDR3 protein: CSVVGWTEAFF. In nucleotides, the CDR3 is TGCAGCGTTGTCGGGTGGACTGAAGCTTTCTTT.

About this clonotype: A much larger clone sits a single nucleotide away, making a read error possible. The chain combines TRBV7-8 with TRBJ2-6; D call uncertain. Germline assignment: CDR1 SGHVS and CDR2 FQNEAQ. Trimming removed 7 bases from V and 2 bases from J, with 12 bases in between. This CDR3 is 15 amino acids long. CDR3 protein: CASNPGRTGANVLTF. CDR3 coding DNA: TGTGCCAGCAACCCGGGCCGCACTGGGGCCAACGTCCTGACTTTC.

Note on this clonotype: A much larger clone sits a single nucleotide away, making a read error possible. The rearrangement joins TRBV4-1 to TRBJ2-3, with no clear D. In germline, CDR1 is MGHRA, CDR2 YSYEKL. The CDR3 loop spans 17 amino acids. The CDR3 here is CASCQDFKRSSTDTQYF. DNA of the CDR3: TGCGCCAGCTGCCAAGATTTCAAGCGCTCTAGCACAGATACGCAGTATTTT.

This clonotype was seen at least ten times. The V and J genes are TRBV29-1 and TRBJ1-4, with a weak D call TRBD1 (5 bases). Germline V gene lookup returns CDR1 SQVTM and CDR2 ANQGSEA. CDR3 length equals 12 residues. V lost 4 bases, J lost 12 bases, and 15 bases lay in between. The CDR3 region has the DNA TGCAGCGTTGTTCAGGGCTTTGTGGAACTGTTTTTT. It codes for CSVVQGFVELFF.

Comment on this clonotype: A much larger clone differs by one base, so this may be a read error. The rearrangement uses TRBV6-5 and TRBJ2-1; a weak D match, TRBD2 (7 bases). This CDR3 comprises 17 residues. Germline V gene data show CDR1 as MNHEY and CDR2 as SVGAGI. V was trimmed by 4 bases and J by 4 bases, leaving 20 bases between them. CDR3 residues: CASSLGGAGSGYNEQFF. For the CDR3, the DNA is TGTGCCAGCAGTTTAGGGGGTGCGGGTAGCGGGTACAATGAGCAGTTCTTC.